This T cell receptor (beta chain) originates from a study of beta chain features in type 1 diabetes. A few counts support this clone. What it binds is not known. The study, taken as a whole, reports: TCRB CDR3s from Type 1 diabetes patients were moderately but significantly shorter in all four CD4+ subsets.

The CDR3 consists of 15 residues. V shed 4 bases, J shed 11 bases, and the junction held 15 bases outside the gene matches. CDR1 MNHEY and CDR2 SVGAGI come from the germline V gene. The study reverse transcribed the entire isolated RNA, so it sequenced expressed TCRB transcripts. Produced via immunoSEQ multiplex PCR; TCRdb's table is partial and in-frame only. The sample gives about 160,000 clones, 6.5% to 8.5% of which show up once; 0.45% to 0.55% is in the top ten. The material sequenced was central memory CD4+ T cells from blood. This TCR was sampled from a woman younger than 30 with type 1 diabetes. The chain joins TRBV6-5 to TRBJ2-7; 9 nucleotides align to TRBD2. CDR3 residues: CASSSLTSGAPGKYF. DNA of the CDR3: TGTGCCAGCAGTTCCCTGACTAGCGGTGCCCCGGGGAAGTACTTC.